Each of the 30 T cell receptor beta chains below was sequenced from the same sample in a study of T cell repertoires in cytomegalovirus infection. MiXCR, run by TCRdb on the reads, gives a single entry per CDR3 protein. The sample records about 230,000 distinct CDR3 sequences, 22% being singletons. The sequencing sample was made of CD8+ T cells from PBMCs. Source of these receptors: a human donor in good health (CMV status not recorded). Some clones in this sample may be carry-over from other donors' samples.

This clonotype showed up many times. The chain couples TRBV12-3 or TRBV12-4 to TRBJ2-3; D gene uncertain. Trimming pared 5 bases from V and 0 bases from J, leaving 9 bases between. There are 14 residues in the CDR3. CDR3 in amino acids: CASSREISTDTQYF. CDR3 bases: TGTGCCAGCAGTAGGGAAATTAGCACAGATACGCAGTATTTT.

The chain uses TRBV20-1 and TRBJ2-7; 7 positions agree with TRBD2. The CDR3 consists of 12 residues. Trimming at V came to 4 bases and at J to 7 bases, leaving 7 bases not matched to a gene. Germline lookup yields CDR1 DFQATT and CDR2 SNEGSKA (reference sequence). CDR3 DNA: TGCAGTGCTATCCGACTAGCTGAGGAGCAGTACTTC. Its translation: CSAIRLAEEQYF.

The CDR3 DNA reads TGTGCCAGCAGCGGGACACTCTCCTACGAGCAGTACTTC. Protein sequence: CASSGTLSYEQYF. V and J are TRBV2 and TRBJ2-7, with D possibly being TRBD1 (6 bases). Deletions cut 6 bases from V and 0 bases from J, with 9 bases between. This CDR3 has 13 residues. Germline V gene data show CDR1 as SNHLY and CDR2 as FYNNEI. The full variable domain, rest sourced from reference TRBV2 and TRBJ2-7, is EPEVTQTPSHQVTQMGQEVILRCVPISNHLYFYWYRQILGQKVEFLVSFYNNEISEKSEIFDDQFSVERPDGSNFTLKIRSTKLEDSAMYFCASSGTLSYEQYFGPGTRLTVT.

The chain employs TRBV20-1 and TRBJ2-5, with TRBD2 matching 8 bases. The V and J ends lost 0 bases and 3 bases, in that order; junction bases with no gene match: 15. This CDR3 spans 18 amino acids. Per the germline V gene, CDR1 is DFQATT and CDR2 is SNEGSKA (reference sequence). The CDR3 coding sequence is TGCAGTGCTAGAGATCACGGGGGGGTAATTATGGGGGAAGAGACCCAGTACTTC. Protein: CSARDHGGVIMGEETQYF.

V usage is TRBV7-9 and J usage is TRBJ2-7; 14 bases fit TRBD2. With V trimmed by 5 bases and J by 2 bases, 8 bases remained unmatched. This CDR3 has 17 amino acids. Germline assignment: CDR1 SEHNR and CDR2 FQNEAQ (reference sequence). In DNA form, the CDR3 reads TGTGCCAGCAGCCCCGGGACTAGCGGGGGCCTACCCTACGAGCAGTACTTC. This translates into CASSPGTSGGLPYEQYF.

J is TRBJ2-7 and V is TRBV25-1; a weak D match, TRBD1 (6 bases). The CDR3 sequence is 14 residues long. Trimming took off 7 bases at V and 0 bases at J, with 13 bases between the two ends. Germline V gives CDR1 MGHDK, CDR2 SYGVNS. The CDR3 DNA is TGTGCCAGCACTGGGGACACGAGCTCCTACGAGCAGTACTTC. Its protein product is CASTGDTSSYEQYF.

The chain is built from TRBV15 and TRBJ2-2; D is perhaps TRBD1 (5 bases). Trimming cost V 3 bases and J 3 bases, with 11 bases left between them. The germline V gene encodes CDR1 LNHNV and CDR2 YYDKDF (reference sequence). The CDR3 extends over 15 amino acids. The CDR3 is CATSSDTGDTGELFF. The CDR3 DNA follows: TGTGCCACCAGCAGCGATACAGGAGACACCGGGGAGCTGTTTTTT.

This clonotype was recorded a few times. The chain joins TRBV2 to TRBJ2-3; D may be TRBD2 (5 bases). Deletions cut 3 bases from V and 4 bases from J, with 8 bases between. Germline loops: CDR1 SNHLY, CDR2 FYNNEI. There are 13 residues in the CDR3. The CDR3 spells CASSDSVADTQYF. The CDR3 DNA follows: TGTGCCAGCAGTGATAGCGTTGCAGATACGCAGTATTTT.

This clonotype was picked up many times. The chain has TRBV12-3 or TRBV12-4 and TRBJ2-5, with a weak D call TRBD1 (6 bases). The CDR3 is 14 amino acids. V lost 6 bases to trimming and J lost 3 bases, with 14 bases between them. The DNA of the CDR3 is TGTGCCAGCAGCCATGGGACAAACGAAGAGACCCAGTACTTC. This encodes CASSHGTNEETQYF.

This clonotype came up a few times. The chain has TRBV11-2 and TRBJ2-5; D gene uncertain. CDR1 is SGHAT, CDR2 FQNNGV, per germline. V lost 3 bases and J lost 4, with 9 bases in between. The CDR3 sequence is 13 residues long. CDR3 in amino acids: CASSFITRETQYF. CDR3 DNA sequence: TGTGCCAGCAGCTTCATCACCAGAGAGACCCAGTACTTC.

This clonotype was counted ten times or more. This CDR3 is CASSERGGSYNEQFF. The DNA of the CDR3 is TGTGCCAGCAGCGAGCGGGGGGGCTCCTACAATGAGCAGTTCTTC. The chain employs TRBV7-2 and TRBJ2-1; TRBD2 agrees at 10 bases. Per the germline V gene, CDR1 is SGHTA and CDR2 is FQGNSA. This CDR3 is built from 15 residues. With V trimmed by 5 bases and J by 0 bases, 1 base remained unmatched.

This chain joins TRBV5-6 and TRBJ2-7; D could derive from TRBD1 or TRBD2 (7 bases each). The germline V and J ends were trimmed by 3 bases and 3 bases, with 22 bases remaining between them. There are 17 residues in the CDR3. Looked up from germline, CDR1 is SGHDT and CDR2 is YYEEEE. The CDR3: CASSSGGGLTGRYEQYF. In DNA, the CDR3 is TGTGCCAGCAGCTCTGGGGGGGGTTTGACAGGGCGCTACGAGCAGTACTTC. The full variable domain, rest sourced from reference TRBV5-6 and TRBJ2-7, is DAGVTQSPTHLIKTRGQQVTLRCSPKSGHDTVSWYQQALGQGPQFIFQYYEEEERQRGNFPDRFSGHQFPNYSSELNVNALLLGDSALYLCASSSGGGLTGRYEQYFGPGTRLTVT.

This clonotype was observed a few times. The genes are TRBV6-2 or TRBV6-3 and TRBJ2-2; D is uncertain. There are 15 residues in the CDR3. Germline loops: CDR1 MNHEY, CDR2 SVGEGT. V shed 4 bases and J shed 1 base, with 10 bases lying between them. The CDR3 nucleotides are TGTGCCAGCAGTTCCTACTACCTGAACACCGGGGAGCTGTTTTTT. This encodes CASSSYYLNTGELFF.

CDR3 coding DNA: TGTGCCAGCAGTTTTGGCCCAACCCGGACAGGGATTGGTCCGGCCCTCCACTTT. Protein sequence: CASSFGPTRTGIGPALHF. The gene calls are TRBV28 and TRBJ1-6; 8 bases align to TRBD1. V lost 3 bases, J lost 14 bases, and 21 bases stayed unmatched. This CDR3 comprises 18 residues. CDR1 and CDR2 (germline): MDHEN, SYDVKM. Supplemented by reference TRBV28 and TRBJ1-6, the full variable domain reads DVKVTQSSRYLVKRTGEKVFLECVQDMDHENMFWYRQDPGLGLRLIYFSYDVKMKEKGDIPEGYSVSREKKERFSLILESASTNQTSMYLCASSFGPTRTGIGPALHFGNGTRLTVT.

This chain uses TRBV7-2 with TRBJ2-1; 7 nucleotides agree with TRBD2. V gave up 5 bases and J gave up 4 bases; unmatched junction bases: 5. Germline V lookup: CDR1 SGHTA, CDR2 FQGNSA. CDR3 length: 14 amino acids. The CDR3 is CASSQSGGYNEQFF. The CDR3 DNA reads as TGTGCCAGCAGCCAGTCGGGGGGATACAATGAGCAGTTCTTC.

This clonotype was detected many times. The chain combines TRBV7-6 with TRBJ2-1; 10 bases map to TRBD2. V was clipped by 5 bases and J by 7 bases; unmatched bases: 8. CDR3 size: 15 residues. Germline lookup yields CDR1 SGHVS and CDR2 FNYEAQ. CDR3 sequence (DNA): TGTGCCAGCAGCACCAGCGGGGGGGCCTGGAATGAGCAGTTCTTC. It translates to CASSTSGGAWNEQFF.

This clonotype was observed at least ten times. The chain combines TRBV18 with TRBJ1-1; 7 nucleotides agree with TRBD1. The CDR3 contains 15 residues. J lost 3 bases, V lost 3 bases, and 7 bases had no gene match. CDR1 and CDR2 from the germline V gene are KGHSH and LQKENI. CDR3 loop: CASSPQGGGDTEAFF. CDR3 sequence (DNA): TGTGCCAGCTCACCCCAGGGGGGAGGAGACACTGAAGCTTTCTTT.

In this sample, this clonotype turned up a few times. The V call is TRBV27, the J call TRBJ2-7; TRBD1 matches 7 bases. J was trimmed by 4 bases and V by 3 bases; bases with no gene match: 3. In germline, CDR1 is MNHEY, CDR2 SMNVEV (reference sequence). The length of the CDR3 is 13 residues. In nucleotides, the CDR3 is TGTGCCAGCAGTTTTGAGACAGGGTACGAGCAGTACTTC. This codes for CASSFETGYEQYF.

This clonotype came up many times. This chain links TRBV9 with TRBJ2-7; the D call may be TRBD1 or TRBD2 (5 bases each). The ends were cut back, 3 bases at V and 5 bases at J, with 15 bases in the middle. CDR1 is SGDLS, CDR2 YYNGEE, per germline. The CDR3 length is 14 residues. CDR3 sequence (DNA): TGTGCCAGCAGCGAAGGCCGGGGCCTAAACGAGCAGTACTTC. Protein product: CASSEGRGLNEQYF.

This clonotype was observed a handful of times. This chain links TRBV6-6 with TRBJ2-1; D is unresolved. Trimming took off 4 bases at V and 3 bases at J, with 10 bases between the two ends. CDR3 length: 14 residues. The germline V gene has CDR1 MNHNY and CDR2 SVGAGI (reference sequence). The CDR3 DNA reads TGTGCCAGCAGTTTGCAGACTGTCTACAATGAGCAGTTCTTC. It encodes CASSLQTVYNEQFF.

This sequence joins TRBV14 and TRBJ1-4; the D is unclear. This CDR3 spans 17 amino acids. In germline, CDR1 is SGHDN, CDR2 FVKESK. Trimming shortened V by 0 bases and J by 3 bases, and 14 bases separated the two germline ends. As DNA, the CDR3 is TGTGCCAGCAGCCAAGAGGCAGGCCTCTGGGCTAATGAAAAACTGTTTTTT. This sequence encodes CASSQEAGLWANEKLFF.

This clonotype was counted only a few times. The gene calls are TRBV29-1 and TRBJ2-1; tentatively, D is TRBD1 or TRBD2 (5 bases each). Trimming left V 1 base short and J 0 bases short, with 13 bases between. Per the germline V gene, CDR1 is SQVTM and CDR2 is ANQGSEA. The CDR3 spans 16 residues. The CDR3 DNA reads TGCAGCGTTGAAGGTGTGAGGGGCGCCTCCTACAATGAGCAGTTCTTC. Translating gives CSVEGVRGASYNEQFF.

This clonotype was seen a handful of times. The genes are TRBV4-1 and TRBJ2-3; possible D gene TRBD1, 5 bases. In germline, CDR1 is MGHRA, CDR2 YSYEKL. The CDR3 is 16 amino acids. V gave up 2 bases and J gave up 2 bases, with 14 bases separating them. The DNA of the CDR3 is TGCGCCAGCAGCCAAACCGGACAATTAGTCACAGATACGCAGTATTTT. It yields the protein CASSQTGQLVTDTQYF.

DNA for the CDR3: TGTGCCAGCAGCCCCACCGGGGGGGCCTACGAGCAGTACTTC. This gives the protein CASSPTGGAYEQYF. V gene TRBV6-6 combines with J gene TRBJ2-7; 8 positions agree with TRBD2. The germline gives CDR1 MNHNY, CDR2 SVGAGI (reference sequence). The CDR3 has 14 amino acids. Trimming took 6 bases from V and 2 from J; bases not matched to a gene: 6.

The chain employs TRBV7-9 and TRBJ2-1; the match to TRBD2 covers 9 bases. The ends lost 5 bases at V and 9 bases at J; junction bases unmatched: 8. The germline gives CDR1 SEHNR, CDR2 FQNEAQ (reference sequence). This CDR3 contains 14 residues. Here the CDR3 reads CASSPVAGESEQFF. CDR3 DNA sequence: TGTGCCAGCAGCCCCGTAGCGGGGGAAAGTGAGCAGTTCTTC.

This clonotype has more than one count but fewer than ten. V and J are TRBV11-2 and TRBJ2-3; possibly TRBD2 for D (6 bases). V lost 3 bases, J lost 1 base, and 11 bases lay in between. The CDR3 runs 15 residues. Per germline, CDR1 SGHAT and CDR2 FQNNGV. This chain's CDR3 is CASSFGGGGTDTQYF. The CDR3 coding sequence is TGTGCCAGCAGCTTCGGAGGCGGGGGCACAGATACGCAGTATTTT.

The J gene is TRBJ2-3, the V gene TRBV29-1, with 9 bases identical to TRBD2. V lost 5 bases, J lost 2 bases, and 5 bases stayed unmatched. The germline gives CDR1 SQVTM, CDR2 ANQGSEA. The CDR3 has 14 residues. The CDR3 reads CSVLSGGFTDTQYF. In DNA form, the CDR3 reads TGCAGCGTTCTTAGCGGGGGCTTCACAGATACGCAGTATTTT.

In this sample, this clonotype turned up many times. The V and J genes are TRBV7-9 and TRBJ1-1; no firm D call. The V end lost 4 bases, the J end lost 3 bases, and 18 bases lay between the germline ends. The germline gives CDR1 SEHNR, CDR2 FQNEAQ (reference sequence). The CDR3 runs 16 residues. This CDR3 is CASSSSSLGRDTEAFF. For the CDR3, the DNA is TGTGCCAGCAGCTCCTCCTCCTTGGGTCGGGACACTGAAGCTTTCTTT.

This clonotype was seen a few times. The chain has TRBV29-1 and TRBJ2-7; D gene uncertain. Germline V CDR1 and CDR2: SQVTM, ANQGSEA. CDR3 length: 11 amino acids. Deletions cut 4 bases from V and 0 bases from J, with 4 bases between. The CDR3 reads CSVVTSYEQYF. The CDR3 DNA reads TGCAGCGTTGTTACCTCCTACGAGCAGTACTTC.

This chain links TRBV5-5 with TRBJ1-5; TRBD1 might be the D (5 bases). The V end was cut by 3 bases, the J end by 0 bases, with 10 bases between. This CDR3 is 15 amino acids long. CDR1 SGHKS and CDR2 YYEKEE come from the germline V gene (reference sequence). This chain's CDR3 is CASSWGPYSNQPQHF. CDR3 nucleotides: TGTGCCAGCAGCTGGGGACCTTATAGCAATCAGCCCCAGCATTTT.